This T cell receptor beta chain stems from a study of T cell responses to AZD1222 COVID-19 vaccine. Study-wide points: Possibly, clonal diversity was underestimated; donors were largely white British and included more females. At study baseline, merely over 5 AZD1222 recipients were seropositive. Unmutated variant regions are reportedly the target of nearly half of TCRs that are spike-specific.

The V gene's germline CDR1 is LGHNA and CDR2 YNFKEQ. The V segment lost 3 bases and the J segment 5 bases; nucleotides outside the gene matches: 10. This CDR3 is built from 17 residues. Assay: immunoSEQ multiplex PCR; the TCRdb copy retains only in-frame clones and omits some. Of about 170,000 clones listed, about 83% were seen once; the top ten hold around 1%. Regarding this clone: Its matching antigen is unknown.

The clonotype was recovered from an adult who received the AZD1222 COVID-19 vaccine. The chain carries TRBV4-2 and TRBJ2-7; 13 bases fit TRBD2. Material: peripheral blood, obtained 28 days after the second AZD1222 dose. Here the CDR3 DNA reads TGTGCCAGCAGCCAGACCTTCGGACTAGCGGGGGTTGACGAGCAGTACTTC. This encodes CASSQTFGLAGVDEQYF.